This TCR beta chain was captured by sequencing in a study of cytomegalovirus exposure and HLA in healthy donors. Per germline, CDR1 SNHLY and CDR2 FYNNEI. Trimming took 5 bases from V and 7 from J, leaving 15 bases between them. The CDR3 sequence is 14 residues long. The PCR used 60 Vbeta and 13 Jbeta primers. Libraries were prepared by immunoSEQ multiplex PCR; TCRdb keeps only in-frame clonotypes and omits some of them. The repertoire holds roughly 110,000 clones, with nearly 75% as singletons. This clone was counted only a few times. V usage is TRBV2 and J usage is TRBJ1-5; D is uncertain. The clonotype comes from a man aged 25-45 years in good health and CMV-seropositive. Source material: PBMCs. As DNA, the CDR3 is TGTGCCAGCAGTACATCGGGGATTTGGCAGCCCCAGCATTTT. Its protein is CASSTSGIWQPQHF.